The 32 T cell receptor beta chains below were found in one sample sequenced in a study of T-cell memory formation after mild COVID-19. TCRdb re-called the 5' RACE reads with MiXCR, one entry per CDR3 protein. Of around 450,000 distinct CDR3 sequences in the sample, 20% to 25% were seen once. The sample taken for sequencing was PBMCs or a T cell subset sorted from them (not recorded which). These receptors were obtained from an adult woman who had mild COVID-19 (a few samples of this study predate the infection). Cell type and time point are not known.

The chain combines TRBV9 with TRBJ1-1; D unclear. The CDR3 consists of 15 residues. The germline CDR1 and CDR2 sequences are SGDLS and YYNGEE. The germline V and J ends were trimmed by 0 bases and 1 base, with 10 bases remaining between them. In DNA, the CDR3 is TGTGCCAGCAGCGTAGTCGTCGGGTCGAACACTGAAGCTTTCTTT. Its protein is CASSVVVGSNTEAFF.

This clonotype appeared a few times. The rearrangement links TRBV11-2 to TRBJ1-2, with D unresolved. Germline CDR1 and CDR2: SGHAT and FQNNGV. The CDR3 covers 12 residues. Trimming pared 5 bases from V and 7 bases from J, leaving 11 bases between. The CDR3 region is CASSQNLGGYTF. CDR3 DNA: TGTGCCAGCAGCCAGAACTTAGGTGGCTACACCTTC.

This clonotype appeared a few times. The rearrangement joins TRBV13 to TRBJ2-5, with no clear D. V was pared by 5 bases and J by 2 bases, with 12 bases between. Germline V CDR1 and CDR2: PRHDT, FYEKMQ (reference sequence). The CDR3 loop spans 14 amino acids. The CDR3 DNA follows: TGTGCCAGCAGCACAAAGCTTTGGCAAGAGACCCAGTACTTC. It encodes CASSTKLWQETQYF.

This chain joins TRBV12-3 or TRBV12-4 and TRBJ1-2; unclear D gene. V lost 3 bases and J 8 bases, leaving 13 bases between the germline ends. This CDR3 is built from 13 residues. Here the CDR3 DNA reads TGTGCCAGCAGTTTTGGACGGACGGGAGGCTACACCTTC. It specifies CASSFGRTGGYTF.

The rearrangement uses TRBV19 and TRBJ2-5; the match to TRBD1 covers 8 bases. The CDR3 runs to 14 residues. With 4 bases clipped from V and 4 bases from J, the junction kept 5 bases outside the gene matches. The germline V gene encodes CDR1 LNHDA and CDR2 SQIVND (reference sequence). The CDR3 reads CASSKGQGAETQYF. The DNA of the CDR3 is TGTGCCAGTAGTAAAGGGCAGGGGGCAGAGACCCAGTACTTC.

This clonotype was seen a few times. The chain links TRBV5-4 to TRBJ2-1, with TRBD1 matching over 8 bases. The CDR3 consists of 15 residues. V lost 4 bases and J lost 7; bases outside the gene matches: 10. The germline V gene encodes CDR1 SGHNT and CDR2 YYREEE (reference sequence). The CDR3 DNA is TGTGCCAGCAGCGCACCTGGTTACAGGGGGAATGAGCAGTTCTTC. Protein: CASSAPGYRGNEQFF.

This clonotype has only a few counts. The rearrangement uses TRBV4-1 and TRBJ2-1, with 10 bases identical to TRBD2. Germline V gene sequence: CDR1 MGHRA, CDR2 YSYEKL. With 0 bases clipped from V and 5 bases from J, the junction kept 7 bases outside the gene matches. This CDR3 contains 17 residues. CDR3 in amino acids: CASSQDRALAGNNEQFF. The CDR3 nucleotides read TGCGCCAGCAGCCAAGATCGGGCACTAGCGGGGAACAATGAGCAGTTCTTC.

This clonotype appeared a few times. This CDR3 is CATQRDFNTEAFF. The CDR3 nucleotides are TGTGCCACCCAGAGGGACTTTAACACTGAAGCTTTCTTT. The rearrangement links TRBV24-1 to TRBJ1-1; TRBD1 might be the D (5 bases). The CDR3 sequence is 13 residues long. Deletions cut 9 bases from V and 2 bases from J, with 12 bases between. CDR1 and CDR2 (germline): KGHDR, SFDVKD.

The chain employs TRBV4-2 and TRBJ1-5; the D is unclear. The germline V gene encodes CDR1 LGHNA and CDR2 YNFKEQ. V shed 0 bases and J shed 1 base, with 10 bases lying between them. The CDR3 is made up of 16 amino acids. CDR3 amino acids: CASSQEGLRSNQPQHF. CDR3 nucleotide sequence: TGTGCCAGCAGCCAAGAAGGTCTACGGAGCAATCAGCCCCAGCATTTT.

The V gene is TRBV2, the J gene TRBJ2-1; TRBD2 matches at 11 bases. The germline V gene has CDR1 SNHLY and CDR2 FYNNEI. The CDR3 is 15 residues long. Trimming at V came to 3 bases and at J to 6 bases, leaving 4 bases not matched to a gene. The CDR3 DNA follows: TGTGCCAGCAGTGATGTGACTAGCGGGACCAATGAGCAGTTCTTC. It specifies CASSDVTSGTNEQFF.

The table lists this clonotype with a few counts. This chain connects TRBV5-1 to TRBJ2-3, with D maybe TRBD1 (6 bases). Germline V gene sequence: CDR1 SGHRS, CDR2 YFSETQ. CDR3 length: 14 amino acids. V was pared by 3 bases and J by 3 bases, with 11 bases between. The DNA of the CDR3 is TGCGCCAGCAGCTACGGACAGATAACAGATACGCAGTATTTT. Its protein product is CASSYGQITDTQYF. Variable domain in full (rest from reference TRBV5-1 and TRBJ2-3): KAGVTQTPRYLIKTRGQQVTLSCSPISGHRSVSWYQQTPGQGLQFLFEYFSETQRNKGNFPGRFSGRQFSNSRSEMNVSTLELGDSALYLCASSYGQITDTQYFGPGTRLTVL.

This rearrangement joins TRBV20-1 to TRBJ2-3; 8 bases align to TRBD1. The CDR3 totals 13 residues. CDR1 DFQATT and CDR2 SNEGSKA come from the germline V gene (reference sequence). The trim removed 6 bases at V and 4 bases at J, leaving 6 bases unmatched. The CDR3 loop is CSARQGIPDTQYF. The CDR3 bases are TGCAGTGCGAGACAGGGGATACCAGATACGCAGTATTTT.

J is TRBJ1-5 and V is TRBV4-1, with D maybe TRBD1 (6 bases). Germline V gives CDR1 MGHRA, CDR2 YSYEKL. This CDR3 has 13 residues. Trimming removed 5 bases from V and 7 bases from J, with 12 bases in between. CDR3 DNA sequence: TGCGCCAGCAGCGGGGACACGGGACAGCCCCAGCATTTT. Translation gives CASSGDTGQPQHF.

This clonotype has a count of ten or more. The chain couples TRBV19 to TRBJ2-7; the match to TRBD1 covers 8 bases. This CDR3 has 14 residues. CDR1 is LNHDA, CDR2 SQIVND, per germline (reference sequence). After removal of 3 bases from V and 3 bases from J, the junction contained 4 bases not matched to a gene. The CDR3: CASSMDRAHYEQYF. As DNA, the CDR3 is TGTGCCAGTAGTATGGACAGGGCCCACTACGAGCAGTACTTC.

This clonotype was recorded many times. The chain couples TRBV5-1 to TRBJ2-3; 10 positions match TRBD1. Germline trimming cut 0 bases from V and 5 bases from J; bases unmatched to any gene: 6. The CDR3 is made up of 16 amino acids. Germline V lookup: CDR1 SGHRS, CDR2 YFSETQ. The CDR3 here is CASSLGQGAPKDTQYF. In nucleotides, the CDR3 is TGCGCCAGCAGCTTGGGACAGGGGGCGCCGAAAGATACGCAGTATTTT. Together with reference TRBV5-1 and TRBJ2-3, the CDR3 gives the full variable domain: KAGVTQTPRYLIKTRGQQVTLSCSPISGHRSVSWYQQTPGQGLQFLFEYFSETQRNKGNFPGRFSGRQFSNSRSEMNVSTLELGDSALYLCASSLGQGAPKDTQYFGPGTRLTVL.

This clonotype came up a few times. The genes are TRBV6-2 or TRBV6-3 and TRBJ1-1; D is unclear. CDR1 is MNHEY, CDR2 SVGEGT, per germline. There are 13 residues in the CDR3. Trimming pared 0 bases from V and 8 bases from J, leaving 10 bases between. The chain's CDR3 is CASSYSGFGEAFF. CDR3 nucleotides: TGTGCCAGCAGTTACTCAGGGTTCGGGGAAGCTTTCTTT.

The chain employs TRBV20-1 and TRBJ2-7; D is possibly TRBD2 (5 bases). The CDR3 is 16 residues long. V dropped 5 bases and J dropped 2 bases, with 22 bases sitting between them. The germline V gene has CDR1 DFQATT and CDR2 SNEGSKA (reference sequence). The DNA of the CDR3 is TGCAGTGCTTTTTCTCTAAGCGGCAAGATAGCCTACGAGCAGTACTTC. This encodes CSAFSLSGKIAYEQYF.

This clonotype has only a few counts. V and J are TRBV12-3 or TRBV12-4 and TRBJ1-5; D gene unclear. The CDR3 is 13 amino acids. The V end was cut by 6 bases, the J end by 4 bases, with 10 bases between. CDR3 in amino acids: CASSPVRNQPQHF. The CDR3 nucleotides read TGTGCCAGCAGCCCGGTGCGGAATCAGCCCCAGCATTTT.

This clonotype has only a few counts. This chain connects TRBV19 to TRBJ2-7; D gene uncertain. Germline CDR1 reads LNHDA; CDR2 reads SQIVND (reference sequence). The CDR3 length is 14 residues. Trimming pared 6 bases from V and 0 bases from J, leaving 12 bases between. The DNA of the CDR3 is TGTGCCAGTAGATATGATCCAGGCTCCTACGAGCAGTACTTC. This translates into CASRYDPGSYEQYF.

This clonotype was seen a handful of times. The chain has TRBV12-3 or TRBV12-4 and TRBJ2-7, with 8 positions matching TRBD2. The trim removed 1 base at V and 7 bases at J, leaving 3 bases unmatched. The length of the CDR3 is 13 residues. Written as DNA, the CDR3 is TGTGCCAGCAGTTTAGTGATAGCGGGGGAGCAGTACTTC. Protein: CASSLVIAGEQYF.

The chain employs TRBV12-3 or TRBV12-4 and TRBJ1-2, with 8 bases aligning to TRBD1. V dropped 3 bases and J dropped 6; count of bases not matched to a gene: 3. This CDR3 spans 13 amino acids. CDR3 loop: CASSFGQGNGYTF. The CDR3 nucleotides read TGTGCCAGCAGTTTCGGACAGGGCAATGGCTACACCTTC.

The rearrangement uses TRBV5-5 and TRBJ1-1; D remains unclear. The V and J ends lost 1 base and 4 bases respectively, with 8 bases between them. Germline V gene lookup returns CDR1 SGHKS and CDR2 YYEKEE (reference sequence). The CDR3 totals 13 residues. DNA of the CDR3: TGTGCCAGCAGCTTGACGAGGACCACTGAAGCTTTCTTT. It yields the protein CASSLTRTTEAFF.

This clonotype turned up a few times. This chain connects TRBV27 to TRBJ2-5; D is uncertain. The CDR3 is 14 residues long. Germline CDR1 and CDR2: MNHEY and SMNVEV (reference sequence). Trimming stripped 6 bases from V and 4 bases from J, with 15 bases between. The CDR3 here is CASSPRSVSETQYF. The DNA for the CDR3 is TGTGCCAGCAGCCCTCGGAGTGTGTCAGAGACCCAGTACTTC.

There are a few counts of this clonotype. V gene TRBV7-8 combines with J gene TRBJ2-3; 11 nucleotides match TRBD2. This CDR3 has 17 residues. The ends lost 5 bases at V and 3 bases at J; junction bases unmatched: 10. Germline values: CDR1 SGHVS, CDR2 FQNEAQ. The CDR3 DNA is TGTGCCAGCAGCAAGCTAGCGGGAGGCCGTGGGACAGATACGCAGTATTTT. It codes for CASSKLAGGRGTDTQYF.

In this sample, this clonotype turned up a few times. This rearrangement joins TRBV7-2 to TRBJ1-1; a possible D gene is TRBD1 (6 bases). The CDR3 totals 15 residues. V dropped 5 bases and J dropped 6 bases, with 19 bases sitting between them. Germline V lookup: CDR1 SGHTA, CDR2 FQGNSA. The CDR3, as DNA: TGTGCCAGCAGCCCAACAGGGTTTTTTTTCTCTGAAGCTTTCTTT. Protein sequence: CASSPTGFFFSEAFF.

This clonotype was seen more than once but under ten times. The chain carries TRBV7-2 and TRBJ2-3; TRBD2 matches at 10 bases. This CDR3 is built from 16 residues. J gave up 2 bases and V 3 bases, and 5 bases lay outside the gene matches. Germline CDR1 and CDR2: SGHTA and FQGNSA. This CDR3 is CASSFRGLALTDTQYF. The CDR3 DNA is TGTGCCAGCAGCTTTCGGGGACTAGCGCTCACAGATACGCAGTATTTT.

V is TRBV4-3 and J is TRBJ2-1, with D possibly TRBD2 on 6 matching bases. Trimming pared 4 bases from V and 3 bases from J, leaving 13 bases between. There are 15 residues in the CDR3. Germline CDR1 LGHNA, CDR2 YSLEER. The CDR3 region has the DNA TGCGCCAGCAGCCTTAACCGGGACTTCTACAATGAGCAGTTCTTC. Translation gives CASSLNRDFYNEQFF.

This clonotype was seen many times. This sequence joins TRBV5-6 and TRBJ2-7; D possibly corresponds to TRBD1 (5 bases). The CDR3 runs to 13 residues. V dropped 4 bases and J dropped 6 bases, with 14 bases sitting between them. Per germline, CDR1 SGHDT and CDR2 YYEEEE. The CDR3 DNA sequence: TGTGCCAGCAGCGCTAACCAGGGTAGCGAGCAGTACTTC. Translated: CASSANQGSEQYF.

V is TRBV19 and J is TRBJ2-3; D may match TRBD1 or TRBD2 (5 bases each). Germline V gene data show CDR1 as LNHDA and CDR2 as SQIVND (reference sequence). The CDR3 totals 14 residues. The V end lost 6 bases, the J end lost 1 base, and 11 bases lay between the germline ends. In DNA form, the CDR3 reads TGTGCCAGTAGGATGGGACGGCGCACAGATACGCAGTATTTT. Its translation: CASRMGRRTDTQYF.

This clonotype appeared a few times. The rearrangement uses TRBV24-1 and TRBJ2-3; 11 nucleotides agree with TRBD2. Germline loops: CDR1 KGHDR, CDR2 SFDVKD. The CDR3 extends over 16 amino acids. V shed 4 bases, J shed 2 bases, and the junction held 4 bases outside the gene matches. The CDR3 coding sequence is TGTGCCACCAGTGAATCGACTAGCGGGGTCACAGATACGCAGTATTTT. It specifies CATSESTSGVTDTQYF.

This chain links TRBV20-1 with TRBJ2-5; 7 positions agree with TRBD2. Germline trimming cut 3 bases from V and 2 bases from J; bases unmatched to any gene: 6. The germline CDR1 and CDR2 sequences are DFQATT and SNEGSKA (reference sequence). The CDR3 runs 14 residues. CDR3: CSARGEGLQETQYF. CDR3 sequence (DNA): TGCAGTGCTAGGGGGGAGGGCTTACAAGAGACCCAGTACTTC.

This clonotype has a handful of counts. The V gene is TRBV30, the J gene TRBJ1-2; D is perhaps TRBD1 (5 bases). The CDR3 covers 14 residues. Germline CDR1 and CDR2: GTSNPN and SVGIG (reference sequence). The V gene lost 3 bases and the J gene lost 3 bases, with 14 bases spanning the gap. The CDR3 DNA follows: TGTGCCTGGAGGATGGGGGGGTTGTACTATGGCTACACCTTC. Protein: CAWRMGGLYYGYTF.